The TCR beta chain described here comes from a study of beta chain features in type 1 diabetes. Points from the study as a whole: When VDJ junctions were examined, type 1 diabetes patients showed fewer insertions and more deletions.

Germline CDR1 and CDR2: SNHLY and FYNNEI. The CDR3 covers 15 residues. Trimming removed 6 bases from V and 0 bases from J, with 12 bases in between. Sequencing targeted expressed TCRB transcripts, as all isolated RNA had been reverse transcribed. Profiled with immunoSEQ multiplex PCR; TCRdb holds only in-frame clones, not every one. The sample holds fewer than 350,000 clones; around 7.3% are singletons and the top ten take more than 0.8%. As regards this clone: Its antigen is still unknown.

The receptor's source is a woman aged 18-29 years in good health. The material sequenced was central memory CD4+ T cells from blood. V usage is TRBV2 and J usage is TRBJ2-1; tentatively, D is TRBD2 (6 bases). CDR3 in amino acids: CASRLAPSSYNEQFF. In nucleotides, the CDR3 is TGTGCCAGCAGGCTAGCGCCCAGCTCCTACAATGAGCAGTTCTTC.